A single sample is the source of the 25 T cell receptor beta chains below, sequenced in a study of cytomegalovirus exposure and HLA in healthy donors (dated by TCRdb to the late 2010s). Library construction relied on the immunoSEQ multiplex PCR assay. For the multiplex PCR, a mixture combining 60 forward primers for TCR Vbeta segments and 13 reverse primers for TCR Jbeta segments was used. What TCRdb holds here is the immuneACCESS table cut down to in-frame rearrangements. Part of the clones is not present; checked against another copy, under half of the missing clones reflect an unresolved V gene, and the others are unexplained. In all, the sample holds more than 90,000 clones, and about 70% of those were seen once. Jointly, the top ten make up approximately 0.9% of the sample. The source material was PBMCs. All receptors derive from a woman aged 25 to 45 in good health and CMV-seronegative.

The V call is TRBV19, the J call TRBJ1-1, with D uncertain. Trimming shortened V by 8 bases and J by 4 bases, and 17 bases separated the two germline ends. CDR3 length: 14 amino acids. The germline V gene encodes CDR1 LNHDA and CDR2 SQIVND (reference sequence). The DNA of the CDR3 is TGTGCCAGTGCAGATTCAGGCGACCGCACTGAAGCTTTCTTT. It yields the protein CASADSGDRTEAFF.

The chain has TRBV15 and TRBJ2-3, with 8 nucleotides matching TRBD2. This CDR3 is 14 amino acids long. Germline CDR1 reads LNHNV; CDR2 reads YYDKDF (reference sequence). Germline trimming cut 4 bases from V and 1 base from J; bases unmatched to any gene: 1. The chain's CDR3 is CATSNSGGTDTQYF. The CDR3 coding sequence is TGTGCCACCAGCAATAGCGGGGGCACAGATACGCAGTATTTT.

The rearrangement links TRBV29-1 to TRBJ1-1; a weak D match, TRBD1 (5 bases). This CDR3 contains 17 residues. The germline V gene has CDR1 SQVTM and CDR2 ANQGSEA. With 5 bases removed from V and 0 bases from J, the gap between germline ends came to 22 bases. The CDR3, as DNA: TGCAGCGTTCTCTGGAGCGGGACCGCATCCATGAACACTGAAGCTTTCTTT. Residues: CSVLWSGTASMNTEAFF.

The chain uses TRBV6-5 and TRBJ1-2, with D possibly TRBD1 on 5 matching bases. The CDR3 totals 13 residues. CDR1 and CDR2 from the germline V gene are MNHEY and SVGAGI. With 6 bases removed from V and 7 bases from J, the gap between germline ends came to 15 bases. The CDR3 is CASRKTLGAGYTF. The CDR3, as DNA: TGTGCCAGCAGAAAGACGCTTGGGGCTGGCTACACCTTC.

This chain uses TRBV29-1 with TRBJ1-1; 7 bases are shared with TRBD1. The length of the CDR3 is 13 residues. From germline, CDR1 is SQVTM and CDR2 ANQGSEA. The V gene end was trimmed by 7 bases and the J gene end by 1 base; junction bases not matched to a gene: 6. The CDR3 DNA sequence: TGCAGCGCTGTGACAGGGACGAACACTGAAGCTTTCTTT. Protein sequence: CSAVTGTNTEAFF. Drawing the rest from reference TRBV29-1 and TRBJ1-1, the complete variable domain is SAVISQKPSRDICQRGTSLTIQCQVDSQVTMMFWYRQQPGQSLTLIATANQGSEATYESGFVIDKFPISRPNLTFSTLTVSNMSPEDSSIYLCSAVTGTNTEAFFGQGTRLTVV.

This clone was detected only a few times. The rearrangement links TRBV25-1 to TRBJ2-1; TRBD2 aligns across 11 bases. The trim removed 6 bases at V and 6 bases at J, leaving 1 base unmatched. Germline lookup yields CDR1 MGHDK and CDR2 SYGVNS. The CDR3 has 13 residues. DNA of the CDR3: TGTGCCAGCAGGGGGACTAGCGGCAATGAGCAGTTCTTC. It encodes CASRGTSGNEQFF.

The V and J genes are TRBV28 and TRBJ1-4; tentatively, D is TRBD1 (5 bases). Deletions cut 6 bases from V and 5 bases from J, with 19 bases between. From germline, CDR1 is MDHEN and CDR2 SYDVKM. This CDR3 is 16 amino acids long. CDR3 DNA: TGTGCCAGCAGCCTACGCACGGGGGACCCCAATGAAAAACTGTTTTTT. It codes for CASSLRTGDPNEKLFF.

The genes are TRBV15 and TRBJ1-5; possible D gene TRBD1, 5 bases. The germline V gene has CDR1 LNHNV and CDR2 YYDKDF (reference sequence). The V gene lost 1 base and the J gene lost 2 bases, with 12 bases spanning the gap. This CDR3 contains 16 residues. DNA of the CDR3: TGTGCCACCAGCAGAGGCTCGGGCAGGGGCAATCAGCCCCAGCATTTT. Amino acid sequence: CATSRGSGRGNQPQHF.

The chain uses TRBV5-8 and TRBJ2-1; TRBD2 agrees at 7 bases. Germline assignment: CDR1 SGHTS and CDR2 YDEGEE. This CDR3 spans 15 amino acids. With V trimmed by 5 bases and J by 0 bases, 5 bases remained unmatched. The chain's CDR3 is CASRSRGSSYNEQFF. DNA of the CDR3: TGTGCCAGCAGGTCCCGCGGGAGCTCCTACAATGAGCAGTTCTTC.

J is TRBJ1-5 and V is TRBV25-1; TRBD1 agrees at 7 bases. The CDR3 is made up of 14 amino acids. The V gene's germline CDR1 is MGHDK and CDR2 SYGVNS. Trimming removed 8 bases from V and 0 bases from J; junction bases left unmatched: 4. Written as DNA, the CDR3 is TGTGCCAGCGGGACAGTTTATAGCAATCAGCCCCAGCATTTT. Its translation is CASGTVYSNQPQHF.

The chain uses TRBV2 and TRBJ1-2, with D hard to call. The V gene lost 4 bases and the J gene lost 4 bases, with 4 bases spanning the gap. Germline V gene lookup returns CDR1 SNHLY and CDR2 FYNNEI. The CDR3 spans 11 residues. CDR3 nucleotide sequence: TGTGCCAGCAGTGCTCTCTATGGCTACACCTTC. Translated: CASSALYGYTF.

The V call is TRBV6-5, the J call TRBJ1-2; TRBD1 matches at 8 bases. The CDR3 extends over 13 amino acids. Losses at the gene ends were 0 bases for V and 9 bases for J; bases not matched to a gene: 3. Germline CDR1 MNHEY, CDR2 SVGAGI. DNA for the CDR3: TGTGCCAGCAGTTACTCGCAGGGGGCCCGCTACACCTTC. Translating gives CASSYSQGARYTF.

The rearrangement uses TRBV5-8 and TRBJ1-4, with D perhaps TRBD1 (6 bases). Per germline, CDR1 SGHTS and CDR2 YDEGEE. V was pared by 0 bases and J by 8 bases, with 11 bases between. The CDR3 totals 14 residues. In DNA form, the CDR3 reads TGTGCCAGCAGCTTGGGCAGGGGCTTGGAAAAACTGTTTTTT. As protein: CASSLGRGLEKLFF.

The rearrangement joins TRBV29-1 to TRBJ2-1, with 8 positions matching TRBD1. The CDR3 is 14 amino acids. With V trimmed by 6 bases and J by 7 bases, 11 bases remained unmatched. Germline CDR1 and CDR2: SQVTM and ANQGSEA. The CDR3 protein is CSVGRDRGWNEQFF. As DNA, the CDR3 is TGCAGCGTCGGACGTGACAGGGGATGGAATGAGCAGTTCTTC.

Only a few counts were recorded for this clone. The CDR3 sequence: CAISDGGTSGGSTDTQYF. Here the CDR3 DNA reads TGTGCCATCAGTGATGGAGGGACTAGCGGGGGAAGCACAGATACGCAGTATTTT. The chain recombines TRBV10-3 with TRBJ2-3; 14 bases align to TRBD2. The J segment lost 0 bases and the V segment lost 3 bases, leaving 5 bases of the junction unmatched. This CDR3 is built from 18 residues. CDR1 ENHRY and CDR2 SYGVKD come from the germline V gene.

The chain has TRBV10-3 and TRBJ1-1; 9 bases align to TRBD1. V gave up 4 bases and J gave up 0 bases; unmatched junction bases: 3. This CDR3 contains 15 residues. Germline lookup yields CDR1 ENHRY and CDR2 SYGVKD. As DNA, the CDR3 is TGTGCCATCAGTGGTGGGACAGGGTTGAACACTGAAGCTTTCTTT. Translating gives CAISGGTGLNTEAFF.

The gene calls are TRBV5-1 and TRBJ2-1; 7 bases are a match to TRBD1. The CDR3 consists of 15 residues. Trimming at V came to 0 bases and at J to 4 bases, leaving 4 bases not matched to a gene. CDR1 is SGHRS, CDR2 YFSETQ, per germline. The CDR3 loop reads CASSLVGTDYNEQFF. CDR3 DNA sequence: TGCGCCAGCAGCTTGGTCGGGACAGATTACAATGAGCAGTTCTTC.

This clone was detected once. The rearrangement links TRBV15 to TRBJ2-1; D not certain. CDR1 is LNHNV and CDR2 is YYDKDF in the germline V gene (reference sequence). This CDR3 spans 11 amino acids. Deletions cut 5 bases from V and 9 bases from J, with 8 bases between. The CDR3 region is CATSRGLEQFF. CDR3 nucleotides: TGTGCCACCAGCCGCGGTCTTGAGCAGTTCTTC. Filled out from reference TRBV15 and TRBJ2-1, the complete variable domain reads DAMVIQNPRYQVTQFGKPVTLSCSQTLNHNVMYWYQQKSSQAPKLLFHYYDKDFNNEADTPDNFQSRRPNTSFCFLDIRSPGLGDTAMYLCATSRGLEQFFGPGTRLTVL.

V gene TRBV19 combines with J gene TRBJ1-1; 7 bases match TRBD1. CDR3 length: 13 amino acids. V gave up 6 bases and J gave up 4 bases; unmatched junction bases: 5. Per the germline V gene, CDR1 is LNHDA and CDR2 is SQIVND (reference sequence). CDR3 loop: CASRWQGGTEAFF. The CDR3 coding sequence is TGTGCCAGTAGATGGCAGGGGGGCACTGAAGCTTTCTTT.

The J gene is TRBJ2-3, the V gene TRBV18; 14 bases fit TRBD2. The germline CDR1 and CDR2 sequences are KGHSH and LQKENI. The CDR3 has 16 amino acids. J gave up 7 bases and V 3 bases, and 6 bases lay outside the gene matches. In DNA, the CDR3 is TGTGCCAGCTCACCTTGGACTAGCGGGGGGCCGTATACGCAGTATTTT. As protein: CASSPWTSGGPYTQYF.

The V and J genes are TRBV5-1 and TRBJ1-3; the match to TRBD1 covers 11 bases. Germline CDR1 reads SGHRS; CDR2 reads YFSETQ. There are 18 residues in the CDR3. V lost 3 bases, J lost 2 bases, and 10 bases stayed unmatched. CDR3 amino acids: CASSSGTGGSLAGNTIYF. DNA of the CDR3: TGCGCCAGCAGCTCCGGGACAGGGGGGTCCCTAGCTGGAAACACCATATATTTT.

The rearrangement joins TRBV6-1 to TRBJ2-7; D is possibly TRBD2 (5 bases). CDR1 and CDR2 (germline): MNHNS, SASEGT. The V end lost 6 bases, the J end lost 5 bases, and 14 bases lay between the germline ends. This CDR3 contains 13 residues. The CDR3 region has the DNA TGTGCCAGCAGCCGGGGAGCGGCTAACGAGCAGTACTTC. It encodes CASSRGAANEQYF.

This clone was counted only a few times. This sequence joins TRBV18 and TRBJ2-7; perhaps TRBD1 as D (5 bases). Trimming left V 2 bases short and J 3 bases short, with 8 bases between. Germline V gives CDR1 KGHSH, CDR2 LQKENI. The CDR3 runs to 13 residues. In DNA form, the CDR3 reads TGTGCCAGCTCACCAGACAGTCTCTACGAGCAGTACTTC. Protein product: CASSPDSLYEQYF.

The table lists this clone with a few counts. This sequence joins TRBV6-5 and TRBJ2-1, with D possibly TRBD1 on 5 matching bases. This CDR3 comprises 11 residues. Trimming took 5 bases from V and 7 from J, leaving 6 bases between them. Germline V CDR1 and CDR2: MNHEY, SVGAGI. The CDR3, as DNA: TGTGCCAGCAGTAGGGGAAATGAGCAGTTCTTC. It translates to CASSRGNEQFF.

This chain links TRBV30 with TRBJ2-3; 9 bases map to TRBD2. CDR3 length equals 13 residues. CDR1 is GTSNPN, CDR2 SVGIG, per germline (reference sequence). Trimming took 3 bases from V and 10 from J; bases not matched to a gene: 8. CDR3 in amino acids: CAWSSSGEIAQYF. The CDR3 DNA reads TGTGCCTGGAGCTCTAGCGGGGAGATCGCGCAGTATTTT.